The clone carrying this T cell receptor beta chain was counted many times. The antigen is unknown. The data were obtained in a study of neurological immune-mediated disorders. The study, taken as a whole, reports: The study phylogenetically grouped the repertoires of 18 of 34 multiple sclerosis patients into one related-CDR3 cluster, a possible signature.

The authors produced cDNA by 5'RACE using 10-nucleotide random UMIs. Via MiXCR, TCRdb re-called the 5' RACE reads, giving one row per CDR3 protein. Of tens of thousands of distinct CDR3 sequences listed, 2% to 3% are singletons. The length of the CDR3 is 14 residues. Trimming pared 5 bases from V and 8 bases from J, leaving 15 bases between. This sequence joins TRBV12-3 or TRBV12-4 and TRBJ2-2, with D possibly TRBD1 on 6 matching bases. Sequencing was performed on PBMCs. This TCR was recovered from a woman in her twenties or thirties with multiple sclerosis. CDR3 DNA sequence: TGTGCCAGCAGTGCCCGGACAGAGGGGGGGGAGCTGTTTTTT. Its protein product is CASSARTEGGELFF.